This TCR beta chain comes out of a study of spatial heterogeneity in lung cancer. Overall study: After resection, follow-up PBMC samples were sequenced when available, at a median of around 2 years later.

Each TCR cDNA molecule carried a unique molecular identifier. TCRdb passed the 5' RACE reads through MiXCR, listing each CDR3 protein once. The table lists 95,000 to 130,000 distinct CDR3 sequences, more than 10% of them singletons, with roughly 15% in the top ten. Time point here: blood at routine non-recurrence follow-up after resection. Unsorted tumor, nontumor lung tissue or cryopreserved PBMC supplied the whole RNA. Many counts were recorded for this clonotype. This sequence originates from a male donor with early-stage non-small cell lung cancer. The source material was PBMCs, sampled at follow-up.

Written as DNA, the CDR3 is TGTGCCACCAGTGACCCGACTGGGGCCAAAAACATTCAGTACTTC. It encodes CATSDPTGAKNIQYF. The chain combines TRBV24-1 with TRBJ2-4; D call uncertain. Trimming took 4 bases from V and 1 from J, leaving 10 bases between them. This CDR3 comprises 15 residues. CDR1 and CDR2 (germline): KGHDR, SFDVKD.